This section outlines one T cell receptor beta chain sequence together with its context. This entry is derived from a study of cytomegalovirus exposure and HLA in healthy donors. Germline V gene lookup returns CDR1 SNHLY and CDR2 FYNNEI. V was shortened by 2 bases and J by 0 bases, with 8 bases between the two germline ends. The CDR3 totals 15 residues. It was with 60 Vbeta and 13 Jbeta primers that the PCR ran. The repertoire was sequenced with immunoSEQ multiplex PCR; TCRdb's copy has only in-frame clones and lacks some. The data contain fewer than 85,000 clones, about 68% of them singletons. Sequenced sample: PBMCs. V and J are TRBV2 and TRBJ2-1; a possible D gene is TRBD2 (5 bases). This clonotype originated in a middle-aged man in good health and CMV-seropositive. The CDR3 spells CASSEMAGSYNEQFF. The CDR3 DNA reads TGTGCCAGCAGTGAAATGGCGGGCTCCTACAATGAGCAGTTCTTC.